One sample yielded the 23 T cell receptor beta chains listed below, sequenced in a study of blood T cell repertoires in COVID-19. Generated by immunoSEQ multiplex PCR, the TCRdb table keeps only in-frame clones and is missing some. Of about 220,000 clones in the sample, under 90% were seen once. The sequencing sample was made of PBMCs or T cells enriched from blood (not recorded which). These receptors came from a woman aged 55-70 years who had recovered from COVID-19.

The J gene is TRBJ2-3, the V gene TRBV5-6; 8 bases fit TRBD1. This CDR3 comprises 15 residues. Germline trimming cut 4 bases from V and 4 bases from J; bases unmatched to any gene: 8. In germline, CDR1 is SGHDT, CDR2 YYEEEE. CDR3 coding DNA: TGTGCCAGCAGCCGCCGGACAGGGCCAGCAGATACGCAGTATTTT. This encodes CASSRRTGPADTQYF.

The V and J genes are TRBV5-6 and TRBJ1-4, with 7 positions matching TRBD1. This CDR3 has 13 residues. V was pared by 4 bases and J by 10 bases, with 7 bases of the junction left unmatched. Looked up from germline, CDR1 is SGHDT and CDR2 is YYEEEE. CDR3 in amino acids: CASSGNNRGKLFF. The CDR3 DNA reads TGTGCCAGCAGCGGGAACAACAGGGGAAAACTGTTTTTT.

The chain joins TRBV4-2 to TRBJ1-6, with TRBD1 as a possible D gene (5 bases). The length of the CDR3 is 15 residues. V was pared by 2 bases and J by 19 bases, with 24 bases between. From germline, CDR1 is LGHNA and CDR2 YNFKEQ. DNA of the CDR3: TGTGCCAGCAGCCAATTGAGGCAAGGGGCCCCCGTTTTTCACTTT. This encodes CASSQLRQGAPVFHF.

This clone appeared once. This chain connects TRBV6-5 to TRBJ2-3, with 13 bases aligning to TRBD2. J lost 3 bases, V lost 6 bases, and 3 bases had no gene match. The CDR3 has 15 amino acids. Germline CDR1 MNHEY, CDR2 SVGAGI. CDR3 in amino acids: CASRTSGGATDTQYF. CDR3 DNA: TGTGCCAGCAGAACTAGCGGGGGGGCGACAGATACGCAGTATTTT.

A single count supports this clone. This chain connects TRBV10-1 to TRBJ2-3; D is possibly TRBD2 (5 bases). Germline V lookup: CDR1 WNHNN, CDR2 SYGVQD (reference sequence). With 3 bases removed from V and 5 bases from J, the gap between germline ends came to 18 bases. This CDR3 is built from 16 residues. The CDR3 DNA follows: TGCGCCAGCAGTGATGGCAGGCCGTTCGGGGAAGATACGCAGTATTTT. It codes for CASSDGRPFGEDTQYF.

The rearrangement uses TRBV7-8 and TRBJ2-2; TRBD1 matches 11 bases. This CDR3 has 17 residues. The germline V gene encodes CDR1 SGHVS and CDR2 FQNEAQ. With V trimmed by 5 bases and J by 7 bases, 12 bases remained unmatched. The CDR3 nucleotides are TGTGCCAGCAGCAAGCGGACCGGGACAGGGGGTTTCGGGGAGCTGTTTTTT. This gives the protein CASSKRTGTGGFGELFF.

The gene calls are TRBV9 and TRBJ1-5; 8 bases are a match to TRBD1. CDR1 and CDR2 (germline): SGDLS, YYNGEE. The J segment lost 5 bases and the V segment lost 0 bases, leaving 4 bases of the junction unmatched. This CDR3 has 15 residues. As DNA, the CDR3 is TGTGCCAGCAGCGTAGGAGGGACAGGCGATCAGCCCCAGCATTTT. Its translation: CASSVGGTGDQPQHF.

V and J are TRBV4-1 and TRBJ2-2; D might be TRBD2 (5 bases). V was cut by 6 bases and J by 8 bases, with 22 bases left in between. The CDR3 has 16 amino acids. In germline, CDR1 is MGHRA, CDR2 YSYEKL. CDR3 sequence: CASRHREEALRGELFF. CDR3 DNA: TGCGCCAGCAGACATCGTGAGGAGGCGCTTAGGGGGGAGCTGTTTTTT.

CDR3: CASSFMAGSPLHF. For the CDR3, the DNA is TGTGCCAGCAGTTTTATGGCGGGATCACCCCTCCACTTT. The rearrangement joins TRBV12-3 or TRBV12-4 to TRBJ1-6, with unresolved D. V lost 3 bases and J 10 bases, leaving 10 bases between the germline ends. The CDR3 covers 13 residues.

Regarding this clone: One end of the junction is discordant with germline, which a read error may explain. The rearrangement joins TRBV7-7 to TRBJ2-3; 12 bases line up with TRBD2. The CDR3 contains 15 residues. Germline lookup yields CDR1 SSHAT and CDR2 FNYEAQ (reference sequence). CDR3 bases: TGTGCCAGCAGCCTAGCGGGAGGGCCCACAGATACGCAGTATTTT. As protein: CASSLAGGPTDTQYF.

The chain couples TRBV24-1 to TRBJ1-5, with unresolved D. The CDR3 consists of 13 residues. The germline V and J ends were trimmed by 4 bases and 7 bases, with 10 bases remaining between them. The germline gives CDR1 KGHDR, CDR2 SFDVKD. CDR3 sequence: CATSDPTHQPQHF. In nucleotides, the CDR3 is TGTGCCACCAGTGACCCCACACACCAGCCCCAGCATTTT.

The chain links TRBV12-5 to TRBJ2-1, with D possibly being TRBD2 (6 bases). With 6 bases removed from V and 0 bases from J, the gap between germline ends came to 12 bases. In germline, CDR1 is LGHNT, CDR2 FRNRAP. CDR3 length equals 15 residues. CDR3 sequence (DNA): TGTGCTAGTGGCCCTGGACTATACTCCTACAATGAGCAGTTCTTC. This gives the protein CASGPGLYSYNEQFF.

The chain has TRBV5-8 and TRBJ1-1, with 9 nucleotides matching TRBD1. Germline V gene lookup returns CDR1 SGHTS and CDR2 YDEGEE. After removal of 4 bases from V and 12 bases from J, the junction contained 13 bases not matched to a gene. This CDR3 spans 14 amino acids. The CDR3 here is CASSTTPGQGKTFF. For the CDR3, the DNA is TGTGCCAGCAGCACGACCCCGGGACAGGGTAAGACTTTCTTT.

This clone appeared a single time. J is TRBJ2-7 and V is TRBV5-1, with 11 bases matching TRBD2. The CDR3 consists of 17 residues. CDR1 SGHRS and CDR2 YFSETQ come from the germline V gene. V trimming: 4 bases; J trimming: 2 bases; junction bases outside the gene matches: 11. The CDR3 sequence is CASSRLGLAARPYEQYF. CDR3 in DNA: TGCGCCAGCAGCCGCCTGGGACTAGCGGCCCGACCCTACGAGCAGTACTTC.

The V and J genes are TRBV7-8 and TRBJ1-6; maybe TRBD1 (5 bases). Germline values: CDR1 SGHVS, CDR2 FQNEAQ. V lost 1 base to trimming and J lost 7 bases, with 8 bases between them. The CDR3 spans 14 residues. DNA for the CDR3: TGTGCCAGCAGCTTAGACGGGGGGAATTCACCCCTCCACTTT. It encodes CASSLDGGNSPLHF.

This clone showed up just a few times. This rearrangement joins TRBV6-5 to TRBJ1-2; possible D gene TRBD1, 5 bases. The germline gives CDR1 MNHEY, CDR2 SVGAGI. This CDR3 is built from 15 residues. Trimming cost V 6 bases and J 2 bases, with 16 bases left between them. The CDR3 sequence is CASRTQGTNNYGYTF. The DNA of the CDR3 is TGTGCCAGCAGGACTCAGGGCACAAACAACTATGGCTACACCTTC.

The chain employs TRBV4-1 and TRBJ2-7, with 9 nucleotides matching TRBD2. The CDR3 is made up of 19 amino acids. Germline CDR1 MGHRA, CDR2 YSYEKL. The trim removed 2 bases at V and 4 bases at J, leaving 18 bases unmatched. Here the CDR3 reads CASSQPPGGPSGEKYEQYF. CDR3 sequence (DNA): TGCGCCAGCAGCCAACCCCCCGGGGGCCCTAGCGGGGAAAAATACGAGCAGTACTTC.

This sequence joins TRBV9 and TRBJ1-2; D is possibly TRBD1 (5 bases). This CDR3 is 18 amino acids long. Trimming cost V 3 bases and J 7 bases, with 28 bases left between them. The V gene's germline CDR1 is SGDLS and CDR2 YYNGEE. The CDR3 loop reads CASSAPALRATAPFGYTF. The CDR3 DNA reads TGTGCCAGCAGCGCACCAGCCTTACGAGCGACAGCTCCCTTTGGCTACACCTTC.

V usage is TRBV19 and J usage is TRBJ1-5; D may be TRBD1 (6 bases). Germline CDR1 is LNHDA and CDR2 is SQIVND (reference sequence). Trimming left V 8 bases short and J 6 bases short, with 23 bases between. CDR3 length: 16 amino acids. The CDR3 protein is CASLAVTGGFSQPQHF. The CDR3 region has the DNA TGTGCCAGTTTAGCCGTGACTGGGGGCTTTAGTCAGCCCCAGCATTTT.

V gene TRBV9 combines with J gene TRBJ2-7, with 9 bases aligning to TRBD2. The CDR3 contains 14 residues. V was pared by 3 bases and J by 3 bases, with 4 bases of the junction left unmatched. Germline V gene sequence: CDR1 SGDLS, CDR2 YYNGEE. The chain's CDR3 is CASSAAGGSYEQYF. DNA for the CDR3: TGTGCCAGCAGCGCCGCGGGGGGGAGCTACGAGCAGTACTTC.

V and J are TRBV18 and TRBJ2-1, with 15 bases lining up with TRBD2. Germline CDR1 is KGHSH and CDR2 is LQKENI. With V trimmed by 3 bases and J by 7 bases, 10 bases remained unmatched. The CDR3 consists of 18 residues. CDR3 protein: CASSPPGLAGGSGNEQFF. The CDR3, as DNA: TGTGCCAGCTCACCCCCGGGACTAGCGGGGGGTTCAGGGAATGAGCAGTTCTTC.

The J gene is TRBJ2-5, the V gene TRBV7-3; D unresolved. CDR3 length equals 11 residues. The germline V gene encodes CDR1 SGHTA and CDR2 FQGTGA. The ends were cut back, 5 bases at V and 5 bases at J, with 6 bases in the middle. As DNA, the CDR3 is TGTGCCAGCAGCGCCGGGGAGACCCAGTACTTC. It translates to CASSAGETQYF.

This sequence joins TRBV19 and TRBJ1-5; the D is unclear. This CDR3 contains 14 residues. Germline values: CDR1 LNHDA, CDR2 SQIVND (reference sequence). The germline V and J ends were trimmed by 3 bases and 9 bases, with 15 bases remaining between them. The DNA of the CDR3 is TGTGCCAGTAGTATTGGGGAGGGTGGGAGGCCCCAGCATTTT. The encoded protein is CASSIGEGGRPQHF. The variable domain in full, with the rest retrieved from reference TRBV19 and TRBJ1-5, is DGGITQSPKYLFRKEGQNVTLSCEQNLNHDAMYWYRQDPGQGLRLIYYSQIVNDFQKGDIAEGYSVSREKKESFPLTVTSAQKNPTAFYLCASSIGEGGRPQHFGDGTRLSIL.